This T cell receptor (beta chain) stems from a study of vaccination and CD4 T cells after COVID-19. Turning to the study itself: For a few convalescent patients, sampling occurred both at day 14 and at days 161 to 241 after vaccination.

This clonotype was found once. Its target is not known. The time point here: late sampling 161 to 241 days after vaccination in a few convalescent patients. The treatment was: roughly 11-day PBMC culture with coronavirus spike peptide pools or control peptides (ViraFEST assay). For ViraFEST, peptide pools expanded antigen-specific T cells, after which the TCRs were sequenced. Trimming stripped 5 bases from V and 7 bases from J, with 16 bases between. The CDR3 contains 13 residues. Germline values: CDR1 DFQATT, CDR2 SNEGSKA (reference sequence). The Oncomine TCR Beta short-read assay was what sequenced the DNA obtained from cultured CD4+ T cells. TCRdb called the PCR reads again in MiXCR, with one record for every CDR3 protein. Altogether roughly 18,000 distinct CDR3 sequences are present, 44% being singletons, with the ten largest covering around a sixth.

Sequencing used CD4+ T cells from blood, cultured in vitro, obtained about 7 months after SARS-CoV-2 vaccination. This chain joins TRBV20-1 and TRBJ2-3, with D perhaps TRBD2 (5 bases). The clonotype comes from a human donor who had recovered from COVID-19. The CDR3 nucleotides are TGCAGTGCTCCCTTGGGAGTGGGGAATACGCAGTATTTT. This encodes CSAPLGVGNTQYF.